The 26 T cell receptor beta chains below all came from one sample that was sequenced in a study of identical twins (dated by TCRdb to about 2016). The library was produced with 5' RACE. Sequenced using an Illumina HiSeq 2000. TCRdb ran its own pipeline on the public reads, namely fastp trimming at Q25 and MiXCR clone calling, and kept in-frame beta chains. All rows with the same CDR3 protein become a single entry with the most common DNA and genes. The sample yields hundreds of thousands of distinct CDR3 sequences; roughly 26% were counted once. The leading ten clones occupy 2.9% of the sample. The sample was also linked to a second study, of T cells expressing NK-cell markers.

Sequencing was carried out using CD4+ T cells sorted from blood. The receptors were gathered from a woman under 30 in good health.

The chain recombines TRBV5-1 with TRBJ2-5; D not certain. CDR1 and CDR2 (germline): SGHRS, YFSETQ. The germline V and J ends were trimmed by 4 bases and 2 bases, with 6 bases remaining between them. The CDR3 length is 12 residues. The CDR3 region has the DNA TGCGCCAGCAGCCGGACGCAAGAGACCCAGTACTTC. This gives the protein CASSRTQETQYF.

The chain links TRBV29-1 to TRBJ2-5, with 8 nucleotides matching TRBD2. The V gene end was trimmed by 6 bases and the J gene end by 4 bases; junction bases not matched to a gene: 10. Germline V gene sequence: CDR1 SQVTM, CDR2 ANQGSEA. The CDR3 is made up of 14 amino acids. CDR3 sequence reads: CSVGYGTRSETQYF. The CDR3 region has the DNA TGCAGCGTGGGATACGGGACTAGATCAGAGACCCAGTACTTC.

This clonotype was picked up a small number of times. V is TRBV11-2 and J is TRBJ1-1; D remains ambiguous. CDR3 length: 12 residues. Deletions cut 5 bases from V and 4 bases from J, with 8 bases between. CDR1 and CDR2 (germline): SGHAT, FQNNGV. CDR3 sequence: CASSTGSTEAFF. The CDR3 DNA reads TGTGCCAGCAGCACGGGGTCCACTGAAGCTTTCTTT.

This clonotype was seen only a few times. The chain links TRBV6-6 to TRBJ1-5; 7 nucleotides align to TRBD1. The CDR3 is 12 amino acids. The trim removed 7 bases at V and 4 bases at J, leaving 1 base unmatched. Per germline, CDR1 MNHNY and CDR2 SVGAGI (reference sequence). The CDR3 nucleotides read TGTGCCAGCAAGGGGGCGAATCAGCCCCAGCATTTT. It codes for CASKGANQPQHF.

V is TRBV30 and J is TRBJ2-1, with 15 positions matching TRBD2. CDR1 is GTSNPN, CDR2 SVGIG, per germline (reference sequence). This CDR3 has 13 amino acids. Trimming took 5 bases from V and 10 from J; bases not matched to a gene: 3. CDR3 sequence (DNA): TGTGCCTGGGCCGGGACTAGCGGGAGGGAGCAGTTCTTC. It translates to CAWAGTSGREQFF.

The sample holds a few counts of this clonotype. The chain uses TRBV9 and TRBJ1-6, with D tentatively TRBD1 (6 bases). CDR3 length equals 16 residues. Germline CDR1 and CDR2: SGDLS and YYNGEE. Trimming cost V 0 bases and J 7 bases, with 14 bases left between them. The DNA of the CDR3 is TGTGCCAGCAGCGTAGGAGCCGGGACACTGAATTCACCCCTCCACTTT. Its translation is CASSVGAGTLNSPLHF.

The CDR3 here is CATSDRRGAYNEQFF. The CDR3 DNA reads as TGTGCCACCAGTGATCGGAGGGGGGCCTACAATGAGCAGTTCTTC. The chain uses TRBV24-1 and TRBJ2-1; possibly TRBD1 or TRBD2 for D (6 bases each). V lost 3 bases and J lost 2, with 10 bases in between. This CDR3 is 15 amino acids long. Germline assignment: CDR1 KGHDR and CDR2 SFDVKD.

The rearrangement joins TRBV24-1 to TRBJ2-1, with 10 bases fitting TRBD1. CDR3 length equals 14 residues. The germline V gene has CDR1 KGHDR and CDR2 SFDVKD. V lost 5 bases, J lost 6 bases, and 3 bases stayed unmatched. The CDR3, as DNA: TGTGCCACCAGTGCAGGGACAGGGGTCAATGAGCAGTTCTTC. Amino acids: CATSAGTGVNEQFF.

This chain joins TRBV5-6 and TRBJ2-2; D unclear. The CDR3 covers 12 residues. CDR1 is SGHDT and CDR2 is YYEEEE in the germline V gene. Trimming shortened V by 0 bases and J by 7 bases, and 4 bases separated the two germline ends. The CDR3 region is CASSLVVGELFF. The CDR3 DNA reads TGTGCCAGCAGCTTGGTGGTCGGGGAGCTGTTTTTT.

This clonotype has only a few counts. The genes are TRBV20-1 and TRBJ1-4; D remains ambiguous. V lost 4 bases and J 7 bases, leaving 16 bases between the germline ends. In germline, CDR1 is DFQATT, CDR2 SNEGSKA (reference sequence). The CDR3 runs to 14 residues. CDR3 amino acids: CSATKPSFGEKLFF. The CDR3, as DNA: TGCAGTGCTACTAAACCCAGTTTTGGTGAAAAACTGTTTTTT.

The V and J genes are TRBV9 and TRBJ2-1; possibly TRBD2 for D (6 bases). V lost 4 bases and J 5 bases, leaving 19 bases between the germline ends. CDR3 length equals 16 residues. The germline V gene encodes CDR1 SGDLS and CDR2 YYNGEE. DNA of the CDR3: TGTGCCAGCAGCCCCCGATTCGCTAGCGCACACAATGAGCAGTTCTTC. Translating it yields CASSPRFASAHNEQFF.

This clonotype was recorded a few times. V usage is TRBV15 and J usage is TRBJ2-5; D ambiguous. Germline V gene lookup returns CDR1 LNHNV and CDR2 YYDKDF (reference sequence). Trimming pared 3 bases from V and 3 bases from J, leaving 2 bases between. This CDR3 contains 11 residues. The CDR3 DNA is TGTGCCACCAGCAGCAAAGAGACCCAGTACTTC. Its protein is CATSSKETQYF.

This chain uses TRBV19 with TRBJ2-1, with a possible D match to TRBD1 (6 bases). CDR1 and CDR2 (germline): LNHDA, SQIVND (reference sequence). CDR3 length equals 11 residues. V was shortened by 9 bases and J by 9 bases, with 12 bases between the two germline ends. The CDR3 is CASGTWLEQFF. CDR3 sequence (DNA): TGTGCCAGCGGGACATGGCTTGAGCAGTTCTTC.

The CDR3 DNA reads TGTGCCAGCAGCCGGACTAGCGGCAATACGCAGTATTTT. This translates into CASSRTSGNTQYF. V gene TRBV25-1 combines with J gene TRBJ2-3, with TRBD2 matching over 10 bases. This CDR3 has 13 amino acids. Losses at the gene ends were 6 bases for V and 7 bases for J; bases not matched to a gene: 4. The V gene's germline CDR1 is MGHDK and CDR2 SYGVNS.

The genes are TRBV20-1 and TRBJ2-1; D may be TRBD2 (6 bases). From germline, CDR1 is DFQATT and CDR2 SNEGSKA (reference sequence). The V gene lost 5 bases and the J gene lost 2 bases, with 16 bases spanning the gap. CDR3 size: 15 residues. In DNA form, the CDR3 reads TGCAGTGCTCGCCCAGGGACTTCGACCTACAATGAGCAGTTCTTC. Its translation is CSARPGTSTYNEQFF.

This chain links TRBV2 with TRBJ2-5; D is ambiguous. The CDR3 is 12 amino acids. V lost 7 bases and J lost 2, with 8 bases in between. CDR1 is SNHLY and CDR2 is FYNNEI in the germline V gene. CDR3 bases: TGTGCCAGCACGATGATACAAGAGACCCAGTACTTC. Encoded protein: CASTMIQETQYF.

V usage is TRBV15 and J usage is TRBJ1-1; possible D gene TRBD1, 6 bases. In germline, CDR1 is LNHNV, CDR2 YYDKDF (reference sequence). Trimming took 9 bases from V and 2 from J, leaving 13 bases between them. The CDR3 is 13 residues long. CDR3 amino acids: CATSDRLNTEAFF. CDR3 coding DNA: TGTGCCACTAGTGACAGGCTAAACACTGAAGCTTTCTTT.

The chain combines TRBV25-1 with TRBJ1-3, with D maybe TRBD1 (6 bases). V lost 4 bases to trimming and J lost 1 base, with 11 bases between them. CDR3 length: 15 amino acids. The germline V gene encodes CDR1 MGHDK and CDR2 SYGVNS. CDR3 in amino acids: CASSGYRDSGNTIYF. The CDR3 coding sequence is TGTGCCAGCAGTGGATACAGGGATTCTGGAAACACCATATATTTT.

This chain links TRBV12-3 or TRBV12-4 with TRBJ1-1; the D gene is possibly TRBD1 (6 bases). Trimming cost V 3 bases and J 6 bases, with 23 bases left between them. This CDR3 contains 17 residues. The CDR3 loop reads CASSFFPWGGAVSEAFF. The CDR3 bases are TGTGCCAGCAGTTTTTTCCCCTGGGGGGGGGCGGTGTCTGAAGCTTTCTTT.

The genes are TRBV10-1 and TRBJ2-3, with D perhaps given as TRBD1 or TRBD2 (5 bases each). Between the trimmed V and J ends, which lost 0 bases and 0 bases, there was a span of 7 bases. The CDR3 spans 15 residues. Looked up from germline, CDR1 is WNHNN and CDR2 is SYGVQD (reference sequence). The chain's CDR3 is CASSESGGSTDTQYF. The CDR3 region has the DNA TGCGCCAGCAGTGAGTCTGGGGGTAGCACAGATACGCAGTATTTT.

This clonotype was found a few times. The CDR3 sequence: CASSLDPATSGSRHTTYNEQFF. DNA for the CDR3: TGTGCCAGCAGCTTAGATCCCGCGACTAGCGGGAGTAGGCACACTACCTACAATGAGCAGTTCTTC. The chain couples TRBV11-2 to TRBJ2-1; 12 bases align to TRBD2. The CDR3 runs to 22 residues. J was trimmed by 2 bases and V by 0 bases; bases with no gene match: 17. The germline V gene has CDR1 SGHAT and CDR2 FQNNGV.

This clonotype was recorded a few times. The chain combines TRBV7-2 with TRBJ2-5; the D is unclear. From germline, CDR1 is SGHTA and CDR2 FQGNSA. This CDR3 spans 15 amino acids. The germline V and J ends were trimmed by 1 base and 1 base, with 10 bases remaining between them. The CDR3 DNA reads TGTGCCAGCAGCTTAGGGGGTAGCACCCAAGAGACCCAGTACTTC. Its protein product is CASSLGGSTQETQYF.

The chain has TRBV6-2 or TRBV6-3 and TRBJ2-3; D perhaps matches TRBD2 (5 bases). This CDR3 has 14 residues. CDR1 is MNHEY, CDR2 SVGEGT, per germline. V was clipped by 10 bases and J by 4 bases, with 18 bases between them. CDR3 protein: CATQRRVSADTQYF. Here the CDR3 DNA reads TGTGCCACTCAGCGGCGTGTCAGCGCAGATACGCAGTATTTT.

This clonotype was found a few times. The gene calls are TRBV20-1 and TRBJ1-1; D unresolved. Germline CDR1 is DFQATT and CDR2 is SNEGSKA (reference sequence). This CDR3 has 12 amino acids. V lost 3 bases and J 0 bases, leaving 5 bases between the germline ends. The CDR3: CSARFLNTEAFF. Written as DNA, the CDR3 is TGCAGTGCTAGGTTCCTGAACACTGAAGCTTTCTTT.

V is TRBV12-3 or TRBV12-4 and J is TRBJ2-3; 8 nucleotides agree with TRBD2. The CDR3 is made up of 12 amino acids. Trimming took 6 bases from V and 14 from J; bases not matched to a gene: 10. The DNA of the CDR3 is TGTGCCAGCAGGGGAGCGGGAGAGATTCCGTATTTT. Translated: CASRGAGEIPYF.

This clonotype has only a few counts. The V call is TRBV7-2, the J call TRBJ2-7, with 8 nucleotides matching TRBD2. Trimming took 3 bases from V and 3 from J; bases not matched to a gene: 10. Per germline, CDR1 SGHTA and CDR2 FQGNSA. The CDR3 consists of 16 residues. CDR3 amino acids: CASSFTSSGSGYEQYF. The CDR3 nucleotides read TGTGCCAGCAGCTTTACTTCCAGCGGGAGCGGCTACGAGCAGTACTTC.